This T cell receptor (beta chain) was recovered during a study of blood T cell repertoires in COVID-19. CDR3 size: 13 residues. The V end was cut by 10 bases, the J end by 7 bases, with 17 bases between. Germline assignment: CDR1 MDHEN and CDR2 SYDVKM. Clones were sequenced by immunoSEQ multiplex PCR, and TCRdb holds only the in-frame ones, with some missing. The sample has about 240,000 clones; approximately 83% are singletons. This clone showed up just once. The rearrangement joins TRBV28 to TRBJ1-3, with a weak D call TRBD1 (6 bases). The clonotype originates from a man aged 25 to 45 who had recovered from COVID-19. Sequenced: peripheral blood. The CDR3 spells CATQTPQGNTIYF. CDR3 nucleotides: TGTGCCACCCAGACTCCCCAGGGGAACACCATATATTTT.